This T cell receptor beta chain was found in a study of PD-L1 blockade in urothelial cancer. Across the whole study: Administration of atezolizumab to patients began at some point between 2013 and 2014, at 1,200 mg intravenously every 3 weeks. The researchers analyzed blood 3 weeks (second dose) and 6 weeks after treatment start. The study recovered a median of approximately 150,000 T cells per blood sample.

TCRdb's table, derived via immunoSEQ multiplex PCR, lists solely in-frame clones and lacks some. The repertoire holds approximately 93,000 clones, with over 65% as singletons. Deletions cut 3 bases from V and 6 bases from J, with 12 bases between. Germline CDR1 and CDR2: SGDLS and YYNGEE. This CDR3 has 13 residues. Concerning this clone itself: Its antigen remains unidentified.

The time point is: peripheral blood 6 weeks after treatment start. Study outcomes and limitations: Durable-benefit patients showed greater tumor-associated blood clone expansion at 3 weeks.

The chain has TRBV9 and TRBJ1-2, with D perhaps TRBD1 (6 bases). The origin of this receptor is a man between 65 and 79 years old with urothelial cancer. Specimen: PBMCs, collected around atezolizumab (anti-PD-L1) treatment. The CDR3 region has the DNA TGTGCCAGCAGCGGTGACAGGTGGAATGGCTACACCTTC. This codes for CASSGDRWNGYTF.